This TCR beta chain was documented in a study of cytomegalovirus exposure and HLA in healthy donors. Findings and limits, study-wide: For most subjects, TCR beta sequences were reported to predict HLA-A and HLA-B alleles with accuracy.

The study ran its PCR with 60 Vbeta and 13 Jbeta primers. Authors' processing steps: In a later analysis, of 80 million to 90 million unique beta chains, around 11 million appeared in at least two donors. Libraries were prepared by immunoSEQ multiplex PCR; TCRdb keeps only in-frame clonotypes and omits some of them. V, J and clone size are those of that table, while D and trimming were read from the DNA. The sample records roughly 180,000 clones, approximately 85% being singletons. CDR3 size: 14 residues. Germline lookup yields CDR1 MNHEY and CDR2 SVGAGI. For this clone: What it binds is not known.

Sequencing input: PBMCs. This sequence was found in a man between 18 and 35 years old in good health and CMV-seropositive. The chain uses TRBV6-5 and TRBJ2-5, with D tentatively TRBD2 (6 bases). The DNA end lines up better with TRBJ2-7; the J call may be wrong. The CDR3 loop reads CASSPQGLRDEQYF. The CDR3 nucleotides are TGTGCCAGCAGTCCTCAGGGACTTCGGGACGAGCAGTACTTC.